This T cell receptor (beta chain) emerged from a study of blood T cells in healthy people across ages. Whole-study context: Template switching picked up about one barcoded beta molecule for each two T cells. Study-wide results and caveats: TCR beta diversity per million T cells fell roughly linearly with age.

Alongside a J-beta primer mix, a sample-barcoded 5' primer served in a second PCR lasting about 6 to 11 cycles. TCRdb itself ran the 5' RACE reads through MiXCR, one entry per CDR3 protein. The sample shows roughly 1.5 million distinct CDR3 sequences, approximately 43% of them seen only once. Comment on this clonotype: Its antigen is unidentified. The germline gene is not matched at one end of the junction; a read error may be the cause.

The CDR3 is made up of 12 amino acids. This sequence originates from a woman aged 18-29 years in good health. V and J are TRBV12-3 or TRBV12-4 and TRBJ2-5; D is unclear. The J call may be mistaken, given a closer DNA end match to TRBJ2-7. The sample taken for sequencing was blood. The CDR3 coding sequence is TGTGCCGGCAGTTTCACGGTCCACGAGCAGTACTTC. It codes for CAGSFTVHEQYF.